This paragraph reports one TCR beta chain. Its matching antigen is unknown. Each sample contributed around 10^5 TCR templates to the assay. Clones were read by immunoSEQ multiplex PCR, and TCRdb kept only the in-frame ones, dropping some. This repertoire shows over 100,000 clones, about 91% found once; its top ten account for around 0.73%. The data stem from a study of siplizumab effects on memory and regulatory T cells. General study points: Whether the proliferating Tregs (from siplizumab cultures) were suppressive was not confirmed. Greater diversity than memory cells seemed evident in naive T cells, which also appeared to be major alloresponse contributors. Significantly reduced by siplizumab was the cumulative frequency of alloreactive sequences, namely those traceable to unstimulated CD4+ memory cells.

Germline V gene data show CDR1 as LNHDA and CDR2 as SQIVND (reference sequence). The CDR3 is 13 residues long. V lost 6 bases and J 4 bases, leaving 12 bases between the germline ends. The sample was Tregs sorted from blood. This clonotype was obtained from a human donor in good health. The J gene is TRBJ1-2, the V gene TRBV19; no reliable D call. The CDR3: CASRIASPYGYTF. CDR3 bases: TGTGCCAGTAGAATTGCCAGCCCCTATGGCTACACCTTC.